The sequence of this T cell receptor (beta chain) was determined in a study of OX40 agonist ivuxolimab in advanced cancers. About this clone: Its target is unknown.

V lost 6 bases and J 0 bases, leaving 8 bases between the germline ends. The CDR3 loop spans 12 amino acids. Per germline, CDR1 GTSNPN and CDR2 SVGIG (reference sequence). Sequenced by immunoSEQ multiplex PCR; TCRdb stores in-frame clones only, minus some. The data show tens of thousands of clones, around 93% seen once. Overall study findings and caveats: Averaging showed that CD8+ T cells had more expanded clones than CD4+ did.

The chain combines TRBV30 with TRBJ2-5, with TRBD1 as a possible D gene (5 bases). Source: CD4+ or CD8+ T cells sorted from blood, taken in a trial of the OX40 agonist ivuxolimab. The receptor comes from an adult with an advanced solid tumor such as melanoma, head and neck, liver or kidney cancer. CDR3 region: CACNRYQETQYF. For the CDR3, the DNA is TGTGCCTGTAACAGGTACCAAGAGACCCAGTACTTC.